One sample yielded the 5 T cell receptor beta chains listed below, sequenced in a study of cytomegalovirus exposure and HLA in healthy donors. It was with 60 Vbeta and 13 Jbeta primers that the PCR ran. TCRdb keeps only in-frame clones here, not all; method: immunoSEQ multiplex PCR. The top ten hold about 1.3% of the sample, which has some 150,000 clones, around four fifths seen once. The sample taken for sequencing was PBMCs. Receptors were obtained from a woman in her forties or fifties in good health and CMV-seronegative.

The chain carries TRBV5-1 and TRBJ2-1; the D gene is possibly TRBD2 (5 bases). Trimming shortened V by 1 base and J by 0 bases, and 8 bases separated the two germline ends. The CDR3 spans 15 residues. Looked up from germline, CDR1 is SGHRS and CDR2 is YFSETQ. This CDR3 reads CASSLIGSSYNEQFF. Written as DNA, the CDR3 is TGCGCCAGCAGCTTGATAGGGAGCTCCTACAATGAGCAGTTCTTC.

There are a few counts of this clone. The rearrangement links TRBV28 to TRBJ1-2; possibly TRBD1 for D (5 bases). The CDR3 contains 12 residues. Germline V gene sequence: CDR1 MDHEN, CDR2 SYDVKM. V was cut by 11 bases and J by 10 bases, with 20 bases left in between. For the CDR3, the DNA is TGTGCCGGTTCTTCGGGACGGGGGAACTACACCTTC. Protein product: CAGSSGRGNYTF.

J is TRBJ2-1 and V is TRBV28, with TRBD1 matching over 8 bases. The V segment lost 3 bases and the J segment 3 bases; nucleotides outside the gene matches: 16. The germline CDR1 and CDR2 sequences are MDHEN and SYDVKM. CDR3 length equals 19 residues. CDR3 nucleotide sequence: TGTGCCAGCAGTTTCGTGACAGGGGATACTATAAAGGGCTACAATGAGCAGTTCTTC. Its protein product is CASSFVTGDTIKGYNEQFF.

In DNA form, the CDR3 reads TGCGCCAGCAGCTTGGCGTCTGACAGGGGGAGCTATGGCTACACCTTC. Translation: CASSLASDRGSYGYTF. The chain links TRBV5-1 to TRBJ1-2; 9 nucleotides agree with TRBD1. The germline V gene encodes CDR1 SGHRS and CDR2 YFSETQ. This CDR3 contains 16 residues. J gave up 4 bases and V 0 bases, and 7 bases lay outside the gene matches.

V is TRBV25-1 and J is TRBJ2-3, with 8 bases aligning to TRBD2. Unmatched junction bases numbered 9, after V lost 3 bases and J lost 4 bases. Germline V lookup: CDR1 MGHDK, CDR2 SYGVNS. The CDR3 covers 16 residues. CDR3 protein: CASSDRASGPSDTQYF. As DNA, the CDR3 is TGTGCCAGCAGTGATCGGGCTAGCGGGCCATCAGATACGCAGTATTTT.